What follows describes a single T cell receptor (beta chain). Its matching antigen is unknown. The method was immunoSEQ multiplex PCR; TCRdb's version includes in-frame clones alone and lacks a portion of them. Seen here are tens of thousands of clones, nearly 95% observed once, and the top ten hold over 5%. The data were obtained in a study of OX40 agonist ivuxolimab in advanced cancers. The V gene's germline CDR1 is SQVTM and CDR2 ANQGSEA. Trimming took 7 bases from V and 5 from J, leaving 20 bases between them. CDR3 length: 14 amino acids. The study's findings and limits: The mean number of expanded clones was higher in CD8+ T cells than in CD4+. Researchers did not determine the expanded peripheral T cells' antigen specificity. Low levels of normalized T-cell clonal expansion also appeared in some nonresponders. At doses 0.1 to 3.0 mg/kg, CD4+ and CD8+ clones expanded.

The TCR comes from an adult with an advanced solid tumor such as melanoma, head and neck, liver or kidney cancer. Sequenced here: CD4+ or CD8+ T cells sorted from blood, sampled in a trial of the OX40 agonist ivuxolimab. The chain carries TRBV29-1 and TRBJ1-1; possible D gene TRBD1, 5 bases. CDR3 protein: CSAEGRGRGTEAFF. The CDR3 DNA reads TGCAGCGCCGAAGGGAGGGGCCGCGGGACTGAAGCTTTCTTT.